This is a list of T cell receptor beta chains from one sample in a study of T cell changes during pregnancy in multiple sclerosis. Produced via immunoSEQ multiplex PCR; TCRdb's table is partial and in-frame only. The sample includes 50,000 or so clones, around 93% of them seen just once. The source was CD4+ T cells from peripheral blood mononuclear cells, collected after pregnancy. The source of these receptors is a female donor with multiple sclerosis, enrolled in a pregnancy study. Each CDR3 is given with its conserved first and last residue. D genes are given only for firm matches. Clone size, where shown, is once, few, many, or a class for clones that have expanded.

d_call	clone_size	v_call	j_call	cdr3_aa	cdr3_nt
-	-	TRBV10-3	TRBJ1-2	CAISDSGEPHGYTF	TGTGCCATCAGTGATTCTGGAGAACCCCATGGCTACACCTTC
TRBD1	-	TRBV7-8	TRBJ2-7	CASSRLQGESYEQYF	TGTGCCAGCAGCCGCCTACAGGGGGAATCCTACGAGCAGTACTTC
TRBD2	-	TRBV5-8	TRBJ2-7	CASSSGLGYEQYF	TGTGCCAGCAGCTCGGGACTAGGGTACGAGCAGTACTTC
-	-	TRBV5-5	TRBJ2-7	CASATGTRFYEQYF	TGTGCCAGCGCCACGGGGACTCGATTTTACGAGCAGTACTTC
TRBD2	-	TRBV4-2	TRBJ2-1	CASSQDRRGSTWNEQFF	TGTGCCAGCAGCCAAGATAGGCGGGGGAGTACATGGAATGAGCAGTTCTTC
-	-	TRBV25-1	TRBJ1-3	CASSGGVDTGNTIYF	TGTGCCAGCAGTGGCGGGGTGGACACTGGAAACACCATATATTTT
-	-	TRBV7-9	TRBJ2-5	CASSDSSQKTQYF	TGTGCCAGCAGCGATTCTTCTCAGAAGACCCAGTACTTC
-	once	TRBV2	TRBJ2-5	CASIGVDLHHQETQYF	TGTGCCAGCATCGGGGTGGACTTACACCATCAAGAGACCCAGTACTTC
-	few	TRBV6-7	TRBJ1-3	CASRDSGNTIYF	TGTGCCAGCAGGGACAGTGGAAACACCATATATTTT
TRBD1	-	TRBV19	TRBJ1-5	CASSIEVRQGARGNSNQPQHF	TGTGCCAGTAGTATAGAAGTCCGGCAGGGGGCGCGGGGGAATAGCAATCAGCCCCAGCATTTT
-	-	TRBV4-3	TRBJ2-3	CASSQGTIRDTQYF	TGCGCCAGCAGCCAAGGGACTATTAGAGATACGCAGTATTTT
-	-	TRBV19	TRBJ1-2	CASSIGTNYGYTF	TGTGCCAGTAGTATCGGGACAAACTATGGCTACACCTTC
TRBD1	-	TRBV5-8	TRBJ1-1	CASSLDLRTGTEAFF	TGTGCCAGCAGCTTGGATCTCAGGACAGGGACTGAAGCTTTCTTT